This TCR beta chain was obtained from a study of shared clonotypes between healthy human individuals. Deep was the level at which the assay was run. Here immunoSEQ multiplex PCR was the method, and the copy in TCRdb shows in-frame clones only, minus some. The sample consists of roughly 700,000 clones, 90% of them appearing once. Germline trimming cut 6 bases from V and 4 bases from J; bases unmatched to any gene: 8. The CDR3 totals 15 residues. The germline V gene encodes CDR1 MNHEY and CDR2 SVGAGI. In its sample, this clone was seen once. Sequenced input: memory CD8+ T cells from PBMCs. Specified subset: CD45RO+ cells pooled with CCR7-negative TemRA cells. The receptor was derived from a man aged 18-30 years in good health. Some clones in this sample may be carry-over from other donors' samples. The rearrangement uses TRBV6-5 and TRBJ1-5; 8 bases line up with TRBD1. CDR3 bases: TGTGCCAGCAGAACTACTACAGGGGGTAATCAGCCCCAGCATTTT. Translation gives CASRTTTGGNQPQHF.